These 14 T cell receptor beta chains were sequenced from one sample in a study of shared clonotypes between healthy human individuals. Data came from immunoSEQ multiplex PCR; TCRdb stores just in-frame clones and leaves some out. The repertoire holds hundreds of thousands of clones, with about 90% as singletons. Naive CD8 cells, CD45RO-negative and positively selected for CCR7, excluded terminally differentiated effector memory CD45RA+ cells. The sample consisted of naive CD8+ T cells sorted from blood. All receptors derive from a man under 40 in good health.

This sequence joins TRBV7-8 and TRBJ2-2, with TRBD2 as a possible D gene (5 bases). CDR3 size: 16 residues. V was shortened by 3 bases and J by 5 bases, with 16 bases between the two germline ends. Germline V gene sequence: CDR1 SGHVS, CDR2 FQNEAQ. CDR3 amino acids: CASSFKRTSGTGELFF. CDR3 coding DNA: TGTGCCAGCAGCTTTAAGCGGACCTCGGGGACCGGGGAGCTGTTTTTT. Full variable domain (remainder filled in from reference TRBV7-8 and TRBJ2-2): GAGVSQSPRYKVAKRGQDVALRCDPISGHVSLFWYQQALGQGPEFLTYFQNEAQLDKSGLPSDRFFAERPEGSVSTLKIQRTQQEDSAVYLCASSFKRTSGTGELFFGEGSRLTVL.

The CDR3 spells CASSTGTVEMNEQFF. CDR3 DNA sequence: TGTGCCAGCAGCACCGGGACAGTGGAAATGAATGAGCAGTTCTTC. V gene TRBV6-1 combines with J gene TRBJ2-1; 7 nucleotides agree with TRBD1. CDR3 size: 15 residues. Per the germline V gene, CDR1 is MNHNS and CDR2 is SASEGT. Germline trimming cut 6 bases from V and 7 bases from J; bases unmatched to any gene: 12.

J is TRBJ2-1 and V is TRBV19; possibly TRBD1 for D (6 bases). Trimming took 3 bases from V and 3 from J, leaving 12 bases between them. Germline CDR1 and CDR2: LNHDA and SQIVND (reference sequence). The CDR3 length is 15 residues. This CDR3 is CASSIVSGVYNEQFF. CDR3 nucleotide sequence: TGTGCCAGTAGTATTGTGTCAGGGGTCTACAATGAGCAGTTCTTC.

This chain links TRBV6-1 with TRBJ2-1; D remains unclear. The germline V gene encodes CDR1 MNHNS and CDR2 SASEGT. The CDR3 sequence is 14 residues long. V lost 2 bases to trimming and J lost 7 bases, with 12 bases between them. CDR3 sequence reads: CASSEFASDNEQFF. CDR3 DNA: TGTGCCAGCAGTGAATTTGCGTCGGATAATGAGCAGTTCTTC.

The gene calls are TRBV10-3 and TRBJ2-1; a weak D match, TRBD1 (5 bases). This CDR3 comprises 14 residues. From germline, CDR1 is ENHRY and CDR2 SYGVKD. V was clipped by 3 bases and J by 1 base, with 7 bases between them. The CDR3, as DNA: TGTGCCATCAGTGATCAGGGTTCCTACAATGAGCAGTTCTTC. Protein sequence: CAISDQGSYNEQFF.

The J gene is TRBJ1-5, the V gene TRBV7-9, with unresolved D. From germline, CDR1 is SEHNR and CDR2 FQNEAQ (reference sequence). CDR3 length: 18 residues. V was trimmed by 1 base and J by 5 bases, leaving 21 bases between them. The CDR3 is CASSLEVSGLIQDQPQHF. CDR3 sequence (DNA): TGTGCCAGCAGCTTAGAAGTCTCGGGGTTGATCCAAGATCAGCCCCAGCATTTT.

This clone was seen only once. V and J are TRBV5-1 and TRBJ2-2; weak D call: TRBD1 (6 bases). The CDR3 spans 15 residues. The V gene's germline CDR1 is SGHRS and CDR2 YFSETQ. Trimming removed 4 bases from V and 1 base from J, with 11 bases in between. In nucleotides, the CDR3 is TGCGCCAGCAGCCGACCGGGACAGAACACCGGGGAGCTGTTTTTT. It translates to CASSRPGQNTGELFF.

V is TRBV27 and J is TRBJ2-5; D unresolved. CDR1 is MNHEY, CDR2 SMNVEV, per germline (reference sequence). CDR3 size: 14 residues. Trimming left V 0 bases short and J 5 bases short, with 10 bases between. The chain's CDR3 is CASSLSSLVETQYF. The CDR3 DNA sequence: TGTGCCAGCAGTTTATCTTCTCTGGTGGAGACCCAGTACTTC.

The J gene is TRBJ1-5, the V gene TRBV11-2; D is possibly TRBD1 (5 bases). Germline CDR1 reads SGHAT; CDR2 reads FQNNGV. This CDR3 comprises 16 residues. Trimming shortened V by 2 bases and J by 2 bases, and 13 bases separated the two germline ends. The CDR3 DNA follows: TGTGCCAGCAGCTTAAGGTTCAGGGCGGGCAATCAGCCCCAGCATTTT. Translated: CASSLRFRAGNQPQHF.

J is TRBJ2-7 and V is TRBV27; TRBD1 matches at 7 bases. The CDR3 is 16 residues long. CDR1 MNHEY and CDR2 SMNVEV come from the germline V gene (reference sequence). V trimming: 0 bases; J trimming: 4 bases; junction bases outside the gene matches: 9. Written as DNA, the CDR3 is TGTGCCAGCAGTTTATCCCCCCCAGGGGGTGGGTACGAGCAGTACTTC. This translates into CASSLSPPGGGYEQYF.

J is TRBJ2-3 and V is TRBV5-4; no reliable D call. Germline CDR1 is SGHNT and CDR2 is YYREEE (reference sequence). There are 15 residues in the CDR3. V shed 0 bases and J shed 0 bases, with 8 bases lying between them. As DNA, the CDR3 is TGTGCCAGCAGCTTGGGTAGCCCGAGCACAGATACGCAGTATTTT. Protein product: CASSLGSPSTDTQYF.

The chain combines TRBV6-1 with TRBJ1-1; D gene uncertain. CDR1 and CDR2 (germline): MNHNS, SASEGT. The V end lost 2 bases, the J end lost 0 bases, and 7 bases lay between the germline ends. The CDR3 contains 14 residues. The CDR3 DNA follows: TGTGCCAGCAGTGAACGGGCGGTGAACACTGAAGCTTTCTTT. Translating it yields CASSERAVNTEAFF.

The gene calls are TRBV6-5 and TRBJ1-5; TRBD1 aligns across 7 bases. The CDR3 covers 15 residues. With V trimmed by 2 bases and J by 3 bases, 4 bases remained unmatched. Germline-derived CDR1 and CDR2 are MNHEY and SVGAGI. The CDR3 DNA is TGTGCCAGCAGTTACACACAGGGGTTCAATCAGCCCCAGCATTTT. Its protein product is CASSYTQGFNQPQHF.

CDR3 protein: CASSLGGTGVYEQYF. The CDR3 DNA is TGTGCCAGCAGCTTAGGGGGGACAGGAGTTTACGAGCAGTACTTC. The chain recombines TRBV7-9 with TRBJ2-7, with 8 positions matching TRBD1. V was pared by 1 base and J by 4 bases, with 6 bases of the junction left unmatched. The CDR3 sequence is 15 residues long. Germline-derived CDR1 and CDR2 are SEHNR and FQNEAQ (reference sequence).